Listed below are T cell receptor beta chains from one sample, sequenced in a study of liver allograft versus peripheral blood T cells. In TCRdb, the reads were re-called with MiXCR into one record per CDR3 protein. Of roughly 9,200 distinct CDR3 sequences listed, approximately 16% are singletons. The receptors derive from a human patient who had a liver transplant. A subset of T cells may come from the graft donor. The CDR3 runs from the conserved cysteine through the conserved F or W. A D gene is named only where the DNA matches it firmly. A clone size is listed for some rows: how often the clone was seen (once, few, many), or a class if it is expanded.

j_gene,v_gene,abundance,d_gene,CDR3nt,CDR3aa
TRBJ2-2,TRBV7-2,many,.,TGTGCCAGCAGCTTACCGATTGGGAGGAGCGAGGAGCTGTTTTTT,CASSLPIGRSEELFF
TRBJ1-1,TRBV7-2,many,.,TGTGCCAGCAGCCGCATTCCGGGGGCTTCTGAAGCTTTCTTT,CASSRIPGASEAFF
TRBJ1-3,TRBV10-3,medium-sized,TRBD1,TGTGCCATCAGCGCGGGACAGGGTGGAAACACCATATATTTT,CAISAGQGGNTIYF
TRBJ1-2,TRBV7-9,medium-sized,.,TGTGCCAGCAGCTTCCTTCCAGTAGGGCGGAACTATGGCTACACCTTC,CASSFLPVGRNYGYTF
TRBJ1-4,TRBV30,medium-sized,TRBD1,TGTGCCTGGAGTGCCCCGCTCGGGACAGGAGATGAAAAACTGTTTTTT,CAWSAPLGTGDEKLFF
TRBJ1-1,TRBV2,few,.,TGTGCCAGCAGCCTTGGACACTTGAACACTGAAGCTTTCTTT,CASSLGHLNTEAFF
TRBJ2-7,TRBV7-9,medium-sized,.,TGTGCCAGCAGCTTAGGAGGGACTCTGAGCTCCTACGAGCAGTACTTC,CASSLGGTLSSYEQYF
TRBJ1-2,TRBV3-1,medium-sized,.,TGTGCCAGCAGCCAAGAAGGGCTGGAGAGGGGTGGCTACACCTTC,CASSQEGLERGGYTF
TRBJ2-3,TRBV18,.,TRBD2,TGTGCCAGCTCACCCGGGGGGGCCACAGATACGCAGTATTTT,CASSPGGATDTQYF
TRBJ1-1,TRBV2,.,.,TGTGCCAGCAGTAGCAGGGAGAGCACTGAAGCTTTCTTT,CASSSRESTEAFF
TRBJ1-5,TRBV18,medium-sized,.,TGTGCCAGCTCACCACCGGGGGGAAACAATCAGCCCCAGCATTTT,CASSPPGGNNQPQHF
TRBJ1-6,TRBV27,medium-sized,TRBD1,TGTGCCAGCAGTTTCCTTGGGACAGGGGGCGGTTATTCACCCCTCCACTTT,CASSFLGTGGGYSPLHF
TRBJ1-1,TRBV6-2/TRBV6-3,medium-sized,.,TGTGCCAGCGTGAGAGTCCCGGGAGGGAACACTGAAGCTTTCTTT,CASVRVPGGNTEAFF
TRBJ1-2,TRBV18,medium-sized,TRBD1,TGTGCCAGCTCACCCGCCTCGGACAGGACGACTGGTGGCTACACCTTC,CASSPASDRTTGGYTF
TRBJ1-2,TRBV2,once,.,TGTGCCAGCAGGGACGACGGGCTCCCCTATGGCTACACCTTC,CASRDDGLPYGYTF
TRBJ1-2,TRBV18,.,TRBD1,TGTGCCAACTCACCGGGACAGGGGTCCCCTATGTGGGGCACCTTC,CANSPGQGSPMWGTF
TRBJ2-7,TRBV6-5,many,TRBD2,TGTGCCAGCAGTTACCCGGGGGGGTACGAGCAGTACTTC,CASSYPGGYEQYF
TRBJ1-2,TRBV19,medium-sized,.,TGTGCCAGTAGTATTACCGCAGGGAGTTATGGCTACACCTTC,CASSITAGSYGYTF
TRBJ1-2,TRBV7-2,medium-sized,.,TGTGCCAGCAGCCCGACGGACATATCGGGCTACACCTTC,CASSPTDISGYTF
TRBJ2-7,TRBV2,.,TRBD1,TGTGCCGGAGGACAGGACCCCTACGAGCAGTACTTC,CAGGQDPYEQYF
TRBJ1-3,TRBV6-2/TRBV6-3,many,.,TGTGCCAGCACCCGACTGCGGGGAAACACCATATATTTT,CASTRLRGNTIYF
TRBJ1-2,TRBV6-6,medium-sized,.,TGTGCCAGCAGTTACGCCCCTGGCAGGAACTATGGCTACACCTTC,CASSYAPGRNYGYTF
TRBJ1-2,TRBV20-1,few,.,TGCAGTGCTAGAGAGCCGAGGTCCCTCTATGGCTACACCTTC,CSAREPRSLYGYTF
TRBJ2-7,TRBV10-3,.,.,TGTGCCATCAGTGACCAGGGGGGGTACGAGCAGTACTTC,CAISDQGGYEQYF
TRBJ1-1,TRBV14,medium-sized,.,TGTGCCAGCAGCCAAAGTATCTACACTGAAGCTTTCTTT,CASSQSIYTEAFF
TRBJ1-3,TRBV11-3,.,TRBD1,TGTGCCAGCAGCCCCGGGACAGGGAATTCTGGAAACACCATATATTTT,CASSPGTGNSGNTIYF
TRBJ1-2,TRBV20-1,many,.,TGCAGTGCTGACCCCACCTCTTATGGGAGCTACACCTTC,CSADPTSYGSYTF
TRBJ2-1,TRBV20-1,many,TRBD2,TGCAGTGCTACGCGGGGGTACTCCTACAATGAGCAGTTCTTC,CSATRGYSYNEQFF
TRBJ1-2,TRBV30,few,TRBD1,TGTGCCCACACCGGGACAGGGGGCGGAGGCGGCTACACCTTC,CAHTGTGGGGGYTF
TRBJ1-3,TRBV7-9,many,.,TGTGCCAGCAGCGCAAGGGCCAACTCTGGAAACACCATATATTTT,CASSARANSGNTIYF
TRBJ2-1,TRBV7-2,.,.,TGTGCCAGCAGCTTAGACAGCGGAGCCTACAATGAGCAGTTCTTC,CASSLDSGAYNEQFF
TRBJ1-3,TRBV25-1,.,.,TGTGCCAGCAGTGAATATGCAGGGATTACTGGAAACACCATATATTTT,CASSEYAGITGNTIYF
TRBJ2-7,TRBV6-6,many,.,TGTGCCAGCAGTGGCACGGACGGATTGAGCTCCTACGAGCAGTACTTC,CASSGTDGLSSYEQYF
TRBJ1-2,TRBV12-3/TRBV12-4,many,.,TGTGCCAGCAGGTCTCAGGGAGTGGGAGGCTACACCTTC,CASRSQGVGGYTF
TRBJ1-2,TRBV6-5,medium-sized,.,TGTGCCAGCAGTTACTCGGCGGGGGGCAAAAACTATGGCTACACCTTC,CASSYSAGGKNYGYTF
TRBJ1-3,TRBV5-6,medium-sized,.,TGTGCCAGCAGCTTGAGGGGAAACTCTGGAAACACCATATATTTT,CASSLRGNSGNTIYF
TRBJ1-2,TRBV2,once,TRBD1,TGTGCCAGCAGTGGACAGGGGGCTAACTATGGCTACACCTTC,CASSGQGANYGYTF
TRBJ1-2,TRBV27,medium-sized,.,TGTGCCAGCAGTTTAGGCGGGGAGATTGGGGATGGCTACACCTTC,CASSLGGEIGDGYTF
TRBJ1-4,TRBV15,medium-sized,.,TGTGCCACCAGCAGAGATCGGGGGAGGCATGAAAAACTGTTTTTT,CATSRDRGRHEKLFF
TRBJ1-6,TRBV20-1,.,.,TGCAGTGCTAGACTACCGAGCTCCTATAATTCACCCCTCCACTTT,CSARLPSSYNSPLHF
TRBJ1-2,TRBV6-6,.,.,TGTGCCAGCAGTTACGGGCCCGGGTATGGCTACACCTTC,CASSYGPGYGYTF
TRBJ2-2,TRBV18,.,.,TGTGCCAGCTCACCATCGGGGGCCACCGGGGAGCTGTTTTTT,CASSPSGATGELFF
TRBJ1-2,TRBV7-2,medium-sized,.,TGTGCCAGCAGCTTAGGAGGGGTTAACTATGGCTACACCTTC,CASSLGGVNYGYTF
TRBJ1-2,TRBV6-5,medium-sized,.,TGTGCCAGCAGTCCCGGGGCCGCCAGGGTTTTCTATGGCTACACCTTC,CASSPGAARVFYGYTF
TRBJ1-1,TRBV5-5,medium-sized,.,TGTGCCAGCAGCTTGTTTACGGACACTGAAGCTTTCTTT,CASSLFTDTEAFF
TRBJ1-2,TRBV9,many,.,TGTGCCAGCAGTCCCGTGGGGCACGGCTACACCTTC,CASSPVGHGYTF
TRBJ1-3,TRBV11-3,many,TRBD1,TGTGCCAGCAGCTTGGGGACAGCCTCTGGAAACACCATATATTTT,CASSLGTASGNTIYF
TRBJ1-1,TRBV7-9,.,.,TGTGCCAGCAGCTTAATCGGAGTACCCTTGAACACTGAAGCTTTCTTT,CASSLIGVPLNTEAFF
TRBJ1-5,TRBV20-1,few,.,TGCAGTGCTAGAGGTTCAGGGGATAGCAATCAGCCCCAGCATTTT,CSARGSGDSNQPQHF
TRBJ1-5,TRBV2,once,.,TGTGCCAGCAGTGGATCCGGGAATCAGCCCCAGCATTTT,CASSGSGNQPQHF
TRBJ1-6,TRBV6-1,medium-sized,.,TGTGCCAGCAGCGCTACAGGGAACCTCCTCCACTTT,CASSATGNLLHF
TRBJ1-3,TRBV5-6,medium-sized,.,TGTGCCAGCAGCTGGACAGCAGAAAACACCATATATTTT,CASSWTAENTIYF
TRBJ2-7,TRBV6-5,.,.,TGTGCCAGCAATAGAGGCGGATCCCCCCCATACGAGCAGTACTTC,CASNRGGSPPYEQYF
TRBJ1-2,TRBV11-2,.,.,TGTGCCAGCAGTGAAGCGGGGGGTAACTATGGCTACACCTTC,CASSEAGGNYGYTF
TRBJ1-1,TRBV5-6,.,.,TGTGCCAGCACCCCATATGGGGGTTCCGCTGAAGCTTTCTTT,CASTPYGGSAEAFF
TRBJ1-2,TRBV6-5,medium-sized,.,TGTGCCAGCAGTCCCCAGGGTAGCTATGGCTACACCTTC,CASSPQGSYGYTF
TRBJ1-2,TRBV9,medium-sized,.,TGTGCCAGCAGCGTAGGGGACGCTAGCTACACCTTC,CASSVGDASYTF